Given below is one T cell receptor (beta chain) in context. This specimen belongs to a study of T cell changes during pregnancy in multiple sclerosis. Trimming at V came to 5 bases and at J to 4 bases, leaving 3 bases not matched to a gene. The CDR3 has 16 residues. Germline V gene sequence: CDR1 SGHAT, CDR2 FQNNGV. Profiling relied on immunoSEQ multiplex PCR, and the TCRdb table lists in-frame clones only, not all of them. Seen here are roughly 58,000 clones, roughly 90% observed once, and the top ten hold less than 4%. The starting material was CD8+ T cells from peripheral blood mononuclear cells, obtained before pregnancy. The chain employs TRBV11-2 and TRBJ2-1, with 15 bases matching TRBD2. This receptor was obtained from a female donor with multiple sclerosis, enrolled in a pregnancy study. The CDR3 loop reads CASSTGLAGGYNEQFF. The DNA for the CDR3 is TGTGCCAGCAGCACGGGACTAGCGGGGGGATACAATGAGCAGTTCTTC.